This TCR beta chain was retrieved from a study of response to subunit inactivated influenza vaccine. Study conclusions and caveats: Authors proposed each seasonal influenza vaccination draws in few new T cells.

V gave up 0 bases and J gave up 6 bases, with 10 bases separating them. CDR3 length: 15 residues. Germline CDR1 reads SGHRS; CDR2 reads YFSETQ. Many counts were recorded for this clonotype. Its antigen is unidentified. TCRdb used MiXCR to reprocess the RT-PCR reads, holding one entry per CDR3 protein. In the table there are about 700,000 distinct CDR3 sequences, about 15% of which are singletons. The rearrangement uses TRBV5-1 and TRBJ1-6; D is uncertain. This clonotype was sampled from a man aged 45-65 years who received an inactivated influenza vaccine. The source material was PBMCs from blood, sampled around 14 days before vaccination. CDR3 loop: CASSLAGNTNSPLHF. DNA for the CDR3: TGCGCCAGCAGCTTGGCGGGGAACACTAATTCACCCCTCCACTTT.